Below, 30 T cell receptor beta chains from the same sample are listed, as sequenced in a study of patients and donors after allogeneic stem cell transplantation. TCRdb re-analysed the RT-PCR reads in MiXCR, keeping a single row per CDR3 protein. The table lists about 960,000 distinct CDR3 sequences, around 17% of them singletons, with roughly 6.4% in the top ten. Sample: blood, either unsorted or a sorted T cell fraction (not recorded which). All receptors derive from a human donor who was either an allogeneic HSCT recipient or a stem cell or donor lymphocyte infusion donor (not recorded which). It is not recorded whose cells these are; they may come from a transplant donor.

The J gene is TRBJ2-7, the V gene TRBV20-1; the match to TRBD2 covers 7 bases. The CDR3 runs to 13 residues. In germline, CDR1 is DFQATT, CDR2 SNEGSKA (reference sequence). The V and J ends lost 1 base and 2 bases, in that order; junction bases with no gene match: 2. The CDR3 nucleotides are TGCAGTGCTAGAGGCGGGGGAACCTACGAGCAGTACTTC. Amino acids: CSARGGGTYEQYF.

The chain recombines TRBV7-2 with TRBJ1-5; 7 nucleotides agree with TRBD1. The germline V gene encodes CDR1 SGHTA and CDR2 FQGNSA. The trim removed 5 bases at V and 8 bases at J, leaving 18 bases unmatched. The CDR3 is 17 amino acids. The DNA for the CDR3 is TGTGCCAGCAGCCCACGATCGACAGGGTTAGGGTGGGAGCCCCAGCATTTT. Amino acid sequence: CASSPRSTGLGWEPQHF.

This clonotype was detected only a few times. The CDR3 sequence is CASSRGGTGNEQFF. Here the CDR3 DNA reads TGTGCCAGCAGCCGGGGGGGGACAGGCAATGAGCAGTTCTTC. The chain has TRBV7-9 and TRBJ2-1; D is possibly TRBD1 or TRBD2 (8 bases each). The CDR3 totals 14 residues. Trimming pared 5 bases from V and 6 bases from J, leaving 14 bases between. The germline gives CDR1 SEHNR, CDR2 FQNEAQ (reference sequence). Full variable domain (rest looked up from reference TRBV7-9 and TRBJ2-1): DTGVSQNPRHKITKRGQNVTFRCDPISEHNRLYWYRQTLGQGPEFLTYFQNEAQLEKSRLLSDRFSAERPKGSFSTLEIQRTEQGDSAMYLCASSRGGTGNEQFFGPGTRLTVL.

The V and J genes are TRBV20-1 and TRBJ2-1; D uncertain. Germline-derived CDR1 and CDR2 are DFQATT and SNEGSKA (reference sequence). Trimming left V 2 bases short and J 5 bases short, with 7 bases between. This CDR3 contains 12 residues. DNA of the CDR3: TGCAGTGCTAGATGGATCCACAATGAGCAGTTCTTC. Translation: CSARWIHNEQFF.

This chain joins TRBV5-1 and TRBJ2-3; 12 nucleotides match TRBD2. This CDR3 is built from 18 residues. From germline, CDR1 is SGHRS and CDR2 YFSETQ. Germline trimming cut 3 bases from V and 4 bases from J; bases unmatched to any gene: 12. CDR3 in amino acids: CASSSGTSGYPPPDTQYF. CDR3 DNA sequence: TGCGCCAGCAGCTCCGGGACTAGCGGGTACCCACCCCCAGATACGCAGTATTTT. The full variable domain, in which reference TRBV5-1 and TRBJ2-3 provide the parts outside the CDR3, is KAGVTQTPRYLIKTRGQQVTLSCSPISGHRSVSWYQQTPGQGLQFLFEYFSETQRNKGNFPGRFSGRQFSNSRSEMNVSTLELGDSALYLCASSSGTSGYPPPDTQYFGPGTRLTVL.

The chain carries TRBV29-1 and TRBJ2-7; no clear D gene. Germline-derived CDR1 and CDR2 are SQVTM and ANQGSEA. Between the trimmed V and J ends, which lost 4 bases and 4 bases, there was a span of 11 bases. This CDR3 region has 12 residues. CDR3 region: CSVAGVSYEQYF. The CDR3 DNA follows: TGCAGCGTTGCTGGCGTCTCTTACGAGCAGTACTTC.

This chain connects TRBV28 to TRBJ2-5, with D unclear. Deletions cut 7 bases from V and 5 bases from J, with 8 bases between. CDR3 size: 11 residues. The germline V gene has CDR1 MDHEN and CDR2 SYDVKM. CDR3 residues: CASKQWETQYF. The CDR3 DNA follows: TGTGCCAGCAAACAGTGGGAGACCCAGTACTTC.

The table lists this clonotype with a few counts. The chain combines TRBV5-4 with TRBJ1-1, with 9 bases lining up with TRBD1. With V trimmed by 6 bases and J by 4 bases, 7 bases remained unmatched. The germline V gene encodes CDR1 SGHNT and CDR2 YYREEE (reference sequence). The CDR3 extends over 14 amino acids. The CDR3 loop is CASTWDREGTEAFF. The CDR3 DNA sequence: TGTGCCAGCACCTGGGACAGGGAGGGCACTGAAGCTTTCTTT.

This clonotype showed up just a few times. V is TRBV6-1 and J is TRBJ2-7, with D possibly TRBD1 on 6 matching bases. The CDR3 sequence is 13 residues long. Germline loops: CDR1 MNHNS, CDR2 SASEGT. The V gene lost 6 bases and the J gene lost 6 bases, with 15 bases spanning the gap. CDR3 loop: CASSPQGSVEQYF. CDR3 sequence (DNA): TGTGCCAGCAGCCCACAGGGTTCTGTCGAGCAGTACTTC.

This sequence joins TRBV3-1 and TRBJ1-5; TRBD1 agrees at 9 bases. The CDR3 totals 16 residues. Germline V gene sequence: CDR1 LGHDT, CDR2 YNNKEL (reference sequence). V gave up 4 bases and J gave up 4 bases; unmatched junction bases: 8. Here the CDR3 DNA reads TGTGCCAGCAGCCCAGGGACAGGGTATGGGAATCAGCCCCAGCATTTT. This translates into CASSPGTGYGNQPQHF.

The gene calls are TRBV7-2 and TRBJ1-6, with D hard to call. The V gene's germline CDR1 is SGHTA and CDR2 FQGNSA. The length of the CDR3 is 16 residues. V was pared by 5 bases and J by 6 bases, with 17 bases between. CDR3 coding DNA: TGTGCCAGCAGCCCCCCCGGCCTTCCTATTAATTCACCCCTCCACTTT. This encodes CASSPPGLPINSPLHF. The full variable domain, rest sourced from reference TRBV7-2 and TRBJ1-6, is GAGVSQSPSNKVTEKGKDVELRCDPISGHTALYWYRQSLGQGLEFLIYFQGNSAPDKSGLPSDRFSAERTGGSVSTLTIQRTQQEDSAVYLCASSPPGLPINSPLHFGNGTRLTVT.

This clonotype was seen more than once but under ten times. This chain connects TRBV3-1 to TRBJ2-7; 9 bases align to TRBD2. The CDR3 is 16 amino acids. The junction had 9 bases not matched to a gene; V was cut back by 5 bases and J by 1 base. CDR1 LGHDT and CDR2 YNNKEL come from the germline V gene (reference sequence). As DNA, the CDR3 is TGTGCCAGCAGCTCAAGATTAGCGGGAGTTTCCTACGAGCAGTACTTC. Residues: CASSSRLAGVSYEQYF.

The rearrangement links TRBV28 to TRBJ2-4; D is perhaps TRBD2 (6 bases). The germline CDR1 and CDR2 sequences are MDHEN and SYDVKM. The CDR3 covers 17 residues. Trimming took 1 base from V and 7 from J, leaving 20 bases between them. The CDR3 DNA reads TGTGCCAGCAGTTTATTCCCCCGTTTAGTTGGAGGGAACATTCAGTACTTC. It translates to CASSLFPRLVGGNIQYF.

There are a few counts of this clonotype. The rearrangement uses TRBV4-1 and TRBJ2-1, with TRBD2 matching 11 bases. V was clipped by 4 bases and J by 7 bases; unmatched bases: 6. Germline V gives CDR1 MGHRA, CDR2 YSYEKL. The CDR3 consists of 15 residues. The CDR3 DNA follows: TGCGCCAGCAGCCCCCTAGCGGGAGGTAGGAATGAGCAGTTCTTC. Encoded protein: CASSPLAGGRNEQFF.

The chain joins TRBV3-1 to TRBJ2-7; D not resolved. CDR1 and CDR2 (germline): LGHDT, YNNKEL (reference sequence). This CDR3 spans 13 amino acids. Trimming pared 7 bases from V and 7 bases from J, leaving 17 bases between. The CDR3 loop is CASTPRGSREQYF. CDR3 nucleotide sequence: TGTGCCAGCACCCCCAGAGGTTCCCGGGAGCAGTACTTC.

This clonotype was recorded a few times. The chain carries TRBV20-1 and TRBJ2-3; 11 bases line up with TRBD2. V was clipped by 4 bases and J by 4 bases; unmatched bases: 4. CDR3 size: 14 residues. Germline CDR1 and CDR2: DFQATT and SNEGSKA (reference sequence). Written as DNA, the CDR3 is TGCAGTGCTATGCTAGCGGGAGGCTCAGATACGCAGTATTTT. Amino acids: CSAMLAGGSDTQYF.

This clonotype was picked up a small number of times. The chain uses TRBV5-1 and TRBJ2-4; D is perhaps TRBD1 (6 bases). The CDR3 extends over 13 amino acids. Germline V gene data show CDR1 as SGHRS and CDR2 as YFSETQ. V was clipped by 1 base and J by 5 bases, with 7 bases between them. CDR3 sequence (DNA): TGCGCCAGCAGCTTGAACAGGGAAAACATTCAGTACTTC. It translates to CASSLNRENIQYF.

The V and J genes are TRBV25-1 and TRBJ2-1; D is perhaps TRBD1 or TRBD2 (5 bases each). The CDR3 consists of 13 residues. CDR1 and CDR2 from the germline V gene are MGHDK and SYGVNS. Trimming pared 0 bases from V and 7 bases from J, leaving 7 bases between. CDR3 nucleotide sequence: TGTGCCAGCAGTGAATATTGGGGGAATGAGCAGTTCTTC. This translates into CASSEYWGNEQFF.

This chain uses TRBV29-1 with TRBJ1-2, with 7 bases fitting TRBD1. With 4 bases clipped from V and 4 bases from J, the junction kept 3 bases outside the gene matches. The germline V gene encodes CDR1 SQVTM and CDR2 ANQGSEA. The CDR3 extends over 12 amino acids. The CDR3 DNA sequence: TGCAGCGTTGGGGCAGGGGGCTATGGCTACACCTTC. It is translated as CSVGAGGYGYTF.

The chain joins TRBV5-1 to TRBJ1-1; possibly TRBD1 for D (6 bases). Germline V gives CDR1 SGHRS, CDR2 YFSETQ. The CDR3 runs to 14 residues. V shed 4 bases and J shed 1 base, with 11 bases lying between them. This CDR3 is CASSGLTGNTEAFF. CDR3 DNA sequence: TGCGCCAGCAGCGGCTTGACAGGGAACACTGAAGCTTTCTTT.

The rearrangement links TRBV6-5 to TRBJ2-5; the D gene is possibly TRBD2 (5 bases). Trimming stripped 2 bases from V and 5 bases from J, with 9 bases between. The CDR3 spans 13 residues. CDR1 and CDR2 from the germline V gene are MNHEY and SVGAGI. The CDR3 nucleotides read TGTGCCAGCAGTTACCCGGGGATCGAGACCCAGTACTTC. Its translation is CASSYPGIETQYF.

The chain recombines TRBV20-1 with TRBJ2-7, with a possible D match to TRBD1 (6 bases). Germline V gives CDR1 DFQATT, CDR2 SNEGSKA (reference sequence). The CDR3 is 14 residues long. V dropped 2 bases and J dropped 2 bases, with 13 bases sitting between them. The CDR3 here is CSARYRVEPYEQYF. In nucleotides, the CDR3 is TGCAGTGCTAGATACAGGGTGGAACCCTACGAGCAGTACTTC.

The chain uses TRBV18 and TRBJ2-7; 7 bases agree with TRBD2. Unmatched junction bases numbered 8, after V lost 0 bases and J lost 3 bases. This CDR3 is built from 16 residues. The germline gives CDR1 KGHSH, CDR2 LQKENI. CDR3 DNA sequence: TGTGCCAGCTCACCACCTAGAGGGACTATGGACTACGAGCAGTACTTC. It encodes CASSPPRGTMDYEQYF.

The sample holds a few counts of this clonotype. The J gene is TRBJ2-7, the V gene TRBV20-1, with TRBD1 identical over 12 bases. Trimming at V came to 5 bases and at J to 6 bases, leaving 8 bases not matched to a gene. The CDR3 covers 14 residues. The germline V gene encodes CDR1 DFQATT and CDR2 SNEGSKA (reference sequence). DNA for the CDR3: TGCAGTGCTTCGCTTACGGGACAGGGGGCCGAGCAGTACTTC. Residues: CSASLTGQGAEQYF.

This clonotype was counted between two and nine times. The J gene is TRBJ2-7, the V gene TRBV4-1, with 8 positions matching TRBD2. CDR3 length: 13 amino acids. V dropped 4 bases and J dropped 6; count of bases not matched to a gene: 5. From germline, CDR1 is MGHRA and CDR2 YSYEKL. The CDR3 DNA reads as TGCGCCAGCAGCCCCGGCGGGGGGCTCGAGCAGTACTTC. The encoded protein is CASSPGGGLEQYF.

V is TRBV4-3 and J is TRBJ1-1, with TRBD1 identical over 8 bases. The CDR3 has 20 amino acids. J was trimmed by 1 base and V by 4 bases; bases with no gene match: 20. Germline V lookup: CDR1 LGHNA, CDR2 YSLEER. The CDR3 sequence: CASSPRVNGQGQSANTEAFF. The CDR3 DNA reads TGCGCCAGCAGCCCACGCGTAAATGGACAGGGTCAATCCGCGAACACTGAAGCTTTCTTT.

A word on this clonotype: A read error may be the cause here, since a much bigger clone is one base away. The V call is TRBV7-2, the J call TRBJ1-2; D gene uncertain. The CDR3 totals 13 residues. In germline, CDR1 is SGHTA, CDR2 FQGNSA. The ends were cut back, 5 bases at V and 2 bases at J, with 9 bases in the middle. The CDR3 nucleotides read TGTGCCAGCAGCAGACCGGGGAACTATGGCTACACCTTC. It is translated as CASSRPGNYGYTF.

This clonotype was detected a few times. This chain links TRBV12-3 or TRBV12-4 with TRBJ2-3; 7 bases align to TRBD2. The CDR3 consists of 15 residues. V shed 6 bases, J shed 8 bases, and the junction held 14 bases outside the gene matches. The CDR3 DNA sequence: TGTGCCAGCAGAACACTAGCGAGCTTTTTTGGTACGCAGTATTTT. It yields the protein CASRTLASFFGTQYF.

This clonotype was seen more than once but under ten times. The rearrangement joins TRBV12-3 or TRBV12-4 to TRBJ1-4; weak D call: TRBD1 (6 bases). CDR3 length: 16 amino acids. V was clipped by 5 bases and J by 0 bases, with 13 bases between them. The DNA for the CDR3 is TGTGCCAGCAGTCCCGGACAGACGTCAACTAATGAAAAACTGTTTTTT. It yields the protein CASSPGQTSTNEKLFF.

The genes are TRBV6-1 and TRBJ2-3; D unclear. This CDR3 spans 14 amino acids. V was clipped by 5 bases and J by 4 bases, with 13 bases between them. Germline assignment: CDR1 MNHNS and CDR2 SASEGT. This CDR3 is CASSPNLAADTQYF. CDR3 coding DNA: TGTGCCAGCAGTCCGAATTTAGCCGCAGATACGCAGTATTTT.